The rows below give T cell receptor beta chains drawn from one sample of a study of siplizumab effects on memory and regulatory T cells. Data came from immunoSEQ multiplex PCR; TCRdb stores just in-frame clones and leaves some out. The sample holds about 60,000 clones, approximately 87% seen once. The sequenced sample was memory CD4+ T cells sorted from blood. Receptors originate from a human donor in good health. Both conserved end residues are part of each CDR3. Fields, in order: J gene, clone size, D gene, V gene, CDR3 protein. The D gene is left open where the match is weak. Clone size is shown for a subset of rows, as once, few, many or a class of expanded clone.

j_call: TRBJ2-5; clone_size: NA; d_call: TRBD2; v_call: TRBV10-3; cdr3_aa: CAISAGTSTDEEETQYF
j_call: TRBJ1-5; clone_size: NA; d_call: NA; v_call: TRBV2; cdr3_aa: CASIGGLSNQPQHF
j_call: TRBJ1-6; clone_size: NA; d_call: NA; v_call: TRBV18; cdr3_aa: CASSPQEGGRDSPLHF
j_call: TRBJ1-5; clone_size: NA; d_call: NA; v_call: TRBV19; cdr3_aa: CASSIEQQGHQPQHF
j_call: TRBJ1-1; clone_size: NA; d_call: NA; v_call: TRBV29-1; cdr3_aa: CSINRVIRVNEAFF
j_call: TRBJ1-1; clone_size: NA; d_call: NA; v_call: TRBV11-2; cdr3_aa: CASSLDGTEAFF
j_call: TRBJ2-1; clone_size: NA; d_call: NA; v_call: TRBV19; cdr3_aa: CASSVQPGTSEQFF
j_call: TRBJ2-4; clone_size: once; d_call: NA; v_call: TRBV6-1; cdr3_aa: CASSENPSGTATGRGIQYF
j_call: TRBJ1-1; clone_size: few; d_call: NA; v_call: TRBV9; cdr3_aa: CASSIDNPTEAFF
j_call: TRBJ1-5; clone_size: NA; d_call: NA; v_call: TRBV10-3; cdr3_aa: CATGQSSNQPQHF
j_call: TRBJ2-1; clone_size: NA; d_call: TRBD2; v_call: TRBV7-9; cdr3_aa: CASSLAGRLANNEQFF
j_call: TRBJ2-4; clone_size: few; d_call: NA; v_call: TRBV30; cdr3_aa: CAWSPRAGSKNIQYF
j_call: TRBJ2-5; clone_size: once; d_call: TRBD1; v_call: TRBV6-6; cdr3_aa: CASRTGGRETQYF
j_call: TRBJ1-5; clone_size: NA; d_call: TRBD1; v_call: TRBV28; cdr3_aa: CASSILQGGGQPQHF
j_call: TRBJ2-3; clone_size: NA; d_call: TRBD2; v_call: TRBV5-4; cdr3_aa: CASSSTSGPTHTQYF
j_call: TRBJ2-7; clone_size: NA; d_call: NA; v_call: TRBV27; cdr3_aa: CASSLQQGNYEQYF
j_call: TRBJ1-4; clone_size: once; d_call: NA; v_call: TRBV18; cdr3_aa: CASSPNRDFNEKLFF
j_call: TRBJ1-4; clone_size: NA; d_call: NA; v_call: TRBV5-1; cdr3_aa: CASSPQGTVNEKLFF
j_call: TRBJ2-7; clone_size: NA; d_call: NA; v_call: TRBV27; cdr3_aa: CASSYATQRGNEQYF
j_call: TRBJ2-1; clone_size: NA; d_call: NA; v_call: TRBV4-2; cdr3_aa: CASSQGGTGQNYNEQFF
j_call: TRBJ2-2; clone_size: NA; d_call: TRBD2; v_call: TRBV7-2; cdr3_aa: CASSRGASGVTGELFF
j_call: TRBJ2-3; clone_size: NA; d_call: NA; v_call: TRBV19; cdr3_aa: CASSIGPGSSTDTQYF
j_call: TRBJ1-1; clone_size: NA; d_call: NA; v_call: TRBV11-2; cdr3_aa: CASSTQGTEAFF
j_call: TRBJ2-2; clone_size: NA; d_call: TRBD2; v_call: TRBV6-5; cdr3_aa: CASTRRGEAGELFF
j_call: TRBJ2-7; clone_size: NA; d_call: NA; v_call: TRBV11-2; cdr3_aa: CASSLGEDYEQYF
j_call: TRBJ1-1; clone_size: NA; d_call: NA; v_call: TRBV5-1; cdr3_aa: CASSLGAKSATEAFF
j_call: TRBJ2-1; clone_size: NA; d_call: TRBD2; v_call: TRBV6-6; cdr3_aa: CASSNRGGRNEQFF
j_call: TRBJ1-2; clone_size: NA; d_call: NA; v_call: TRBV4-1; cdr3_aa: CASSPDRAEGHYGYTF
j_call: TRBJ2-7; clone_size: once; d_call: TRBD1; v_call: TRBV27; cdr3_aa: CASSPATGGIYEQYF
j_call: TRBJ2-2; clone_size: NA; d_call: NA; v_call: TRBV19; cdr3_aa: CASRNEANTGELFF
j_call: TRBJ2-3; clone_size: NA; d_call: NA; v_call: TRBV7-3; cdr3_aa: CASSLRSGLDRHTQYF
j_call: TRBJ2-2; clone_size: few; d_call: NA; v_call: TRBV15; cdr3_aa: CATMKLTNTGELFF
j_call: TRBJ1-2; clone_size: NA; d_call: NA; v_call: TRBV7-9; cdr3_aa: CASSLAGAHGGYGYTF
j_call: TRBJ1-5; clone_size: NA; d_call: NA; v_call: TRBV19; cdr3_aa: CASSTNRAGIYQPQHF
j_call: TRBJ2-2; clone_size: NA; d_call: TRBD2; v_call: TRBV11-1; cdr3_aa: CASSLGQGLAGVGELFF
j_call: TRBJ2-7; clone_size: NA; d_call: TRBD1; v_call: TRBV5-1; cdr3_aa: CASSERQGSYEQYF
j_call: TRBJ1-3; clone_size: NA; d_call: NA; v_call: TRBV7-3; cdr3_aa: CASSPRGNTIYF
j_call: TRBJ1-5; clone_size: NA; d_call: TRBD1; v_call: TRBV2; cdr3_aa: CASTTGTGGRQPQHF
j_call: TRBJ1-4; clone_size: NA; d_call: TRBD1; v_call: TRBV13; cdr3_aa: CASSLGTGRNEKLFF
j_call: TRBJ1-5; clone_size: few; d_call: NA; v_call: TRBV2; cdr3_aa: CASSDRGNQPQHF
j_call: TRBJ2-1; clone_size: NA; d_call: NA; v_call: TRBV5-1; cdr3_aa: CASSNAPGYDNEQFF
j_call: TRBJ2-2; clone_size: NA; d_call: TRBD2; v_call: TRBV7-2; cdr3_aa: CASSLAAGVPGELFF